This TCR beta chain comes out of a study of CD8 T cells in Susac syndrome. Random hexamers were used to reverse transcribe the RNA input (roughly 0.5 to 1 ug). Amplification of TCR beta CDR3 by immunoSEQ multiplex PCR spanned 54 Vbeta and 13 Jbeta. TCRdb re-called the immunoSEQ multiplex PCR reads through MiXCR, storing one row per CDR3 protein. This sample has about 110,000 distinct CDR3 sequences, with roughly 94% found just once. Trimming cost V 7 bases and J 1 base, with 10 bases left between them. The CDR3 runs 13 residues. Germline-derived CDR1 and CDR2 are SGHVS and FQNEAQ. This clonotype was counted once.

The V gene is TRBV7-8, the J gene TRBJ1-1; D may be TRBD1 (5 bases). Sequenced: CD8+ T cells from PBMCs. The clonotype was recovered from a human donor with Susac syndrome. The DNA for the CDR3 is TGTGCCAGCACCCCTGGGGGGAACACTGAAGCTTTCTTT. Translation gives CASTPGGNTEAFF.